The 25 T cell receptor beta chains below come from one sample, sequenced in a study of T cells in Graves' hyperthyroidism and ophthalmopathy. Amplified TCR beta CDR3 regions came from RNA transcripts. TCR CDR3 underwent first-round RT-PCR with the HTBI primer set. TCRdb reprocessed the multiplex PCR reads via MiXCR and lists one record per CDR3 protein. The sample holds about half a million distinct CDR3 sequences, roughly a quarter seen once. Input material: blood. All receptors derive from a woman aged 25 to 39 with Graves' ophthalmopathy.

This clonotype was detected a few times. The chain employs TRBV12-3 or TRBV12-4 and TRBJ1-1, with D perhaps matching TRBD1 (5 bases). Trimming removed 1 base at V and 4 bases at J, with 13 bases between. The CDR3 spans 15 residues. The CDR3 sequence is CASSLGRGRFTEAFF. The DNA of the CDR3 is TGTGCCAGCAGTTTAGGGAGGGGCAGGTTCACTGAAGCTTTCTTT.

This clonotype was counted ten times or more. This rearrangement joins TRBV4-1 to TRBJ1-2; D is undetermined. V was trimmed by 1 base and J by 1 base, leaving 7 bases between them. Germline CDR1 reads MGHRA; CDR2 reads YSYEKL. CDR3 length: 14 residues. This CDR3 is CASSQGGNNYGYTF. In DNA form, the CDR3 reads TGCGCCAGCAGCCAAGGAGGGAATAACTATGGCTACACCTTC.

The V gene is TRBV11-3, the J gene TRBJ2-2, with D possibly matching TRBD1 (6 bases). The length of the CDR3 is 14 residues. Germline V gene data show CDR1 as SGHNT and CDR2 as YENEEA. The V end was cut by 5 bases, the J end by 7 bases, with 14 bases between. This chain's CDR3 is CASSLGGWYGELFF. Written as DNA, the CDR3 is TGTGCCAGCAGCCTAGGGGGATGGTACGGGGAGCTGTTTTTT.

This clonotype occurred a few times. The V call is TRBV12-3 or TRBV12-4, the J call TRBJ2-7; D may be TRBD2 (6 bases). This CDR3 contains 14 residues. Between the trimmed V and J ends, which lost 3 bases and 6 bases, there was a span of 15 bases. The CDR3 reads CASSFGGDASEQYF. The CDR3, as DNA: TGTGCCAGCAGTTTTGGCGGGGACGCTAGCGAGCAGTACTTC.

This clonotype was counted at least ten times. V usage is TRBV2 and J usage is TRBJ1-5; weak D call: TRBD1 (6 bases). CDR3 length: 16 residues. Trimming shortened V by 1 base and J by 3 bases, and 13 bases separated the two germline ends. CDR1 and CDR2 from the germline V gene are SNHLY and FYNNEI. As DNA, the CDR3 is TGTGCCAGCAGTGAAGGGCAGGGGTCGAACAATCAGCCCCAGCATTTT. Its protein product is CASSEGQGSNNQPQHF. Filled out from reference TRBV2 and TRBJ1-5, the complete variable domain reads EPEVTQTPSHQVTQMGQEVILRCVPISNHLYFYWYRQILGQKVEFLVSFYNNEISEKSEIFDDQFSVERPDGSNFTLKIRSTKLEDSAMYFCASSEGQGSNNQPQHFGDGTRLSIL.

This clonotype was counted many times. One end of the junction is discordant with germline, which a read error may explain. The chain combines TRBV4-2 with TRBJ2-5, with TRBD1 matching over 9 bases. The CDR3 sequence is 15 residues long. In germline, CDR1 is LGHNA, CDR2 YNFKEQ. In nucleotides, the CDR3 is TGTGCCAGCGGCCAAGATCCGGGACAGGGAGAGACCCAGTACTTC. It encodes CASGQDPGQGETQYF.

This clonotype has a handful of counts. The chain carries TRBV5-5 and TRBJ2-7; 7 nucleotides line up with TRBD1. The junction had 2 bases not matched to a gene; V was cut back by 0 bases and J by 2 bases. This CDR3 comprises 14 residues. CDR1 is SGHKS, CDR2 YYEKEE, per germline (reference sequence). The CDR3 spells CASSLGDSPYEQYF. DNA for the CDR3: TGTGCCAGCAGCTTGGGGGACAGTCCCTACGAGCAGTACTTC.

There are many counts of this clonotype. The chain couples TRBV7-8 to TRBJ1-2, with TRBD1 matching 9 bases. Germline trimming cut 5 bases from V and 5 bases from J; bases unmatched to any gene: 9. The CDR3 is made up of 15 amino acids. Germline V CDR1 and CDR2: SGHVS, FQNEAQ. The CDR3 sequence: CASSPRQGDGYGYTF. The DNA for the CDR3 is TGTGCCAGCAGCCCCAGACAGGGGGATGGATATGGCTACACCTTC.

This clonotype has at least ten counts. CDR3 residues: CASSLEGRMSTEAFF. CDR3 DNA sequence: TGTGCCAGCAGCTTAGAGGGGAGGATGAGCACTGAAGCTTTCTTT. The V and J genes are TRBV11-2 and TRBJ1-1; D unresolved. The ends were cut back, 0 bases at V and 4 bases at J, with 12 bases in the middle. The CDR3 has 15 amino acids. Germline assignment: CDR1 SGHAT and CDR2 FQNNGV.

Comments on this clonotype: One junction end does not reproduce the germline sequence, and a read error may be involved. J is TRBJ2-2 and V is TRBV6-1; TRBD1 might be the D (6 bases). The CDR3 extends over 15 amino acids. CDR1 and CDR2 (germline): MNHNS, SASEGT. The CDR3 region is CASSEYRENTGEPFF. As DNA, the CDR3 is TGTGCCAGCAGTGAGTACAGGGAGAACACCGGGGAGCCGTTTTTT.

There are many counts of this clonotype. The CDR3 DNA is TGTGCCAGCAGCCTCCATTCCGTCGACGAGCAGTACTTC. Translation gives CASSLHSVDEQYF. The V gene is TRBV7-9, the J gene TRBJ2-7, with D unclear. This CDR3 contains 13 residues. Germline loops: CDR1 SEHNR, CDR2 FQNEAQ (reference sequence). V gave up 5 bases and J gave up 5 bases, with 13 bases separating them. Supplemented by reference TRBV7-9 and TRBJ2-7, the full variable domain reads DTGVSQNPRHKITKRGQNVTFRCDPISEHNRLYWYRQTLGQGPEFLTYFQNEAQLEKSRLLSDRFSAERPKGSFSTLEIQRTEQGDSAMYLCASSLHSVDEQYFGPGTRLTVT.

This clonotype has ten or more counts. The J gene is TRBJ1-5, the V gene TRBV11-2; D is unresolved. Trimming took 1 base from V and 3 from J, leaving 7 bases between them. The CDR3 contains 14 residues. Germline V gene lookup returns CDR1 SGHAT and CDR2 FQNNGV. The CDR3 bases are TGTGCCAGCAGCTTAGGCAGCCTCAATCAGCCCCAGCATTTT. This codes for CASSLGSLNQPQHF.

The V gene is TRBV2, the J gene TRBJ2-5; D perhaps matches TRBD2 (5 bases). The CDR3 sequence is 16 residues long. V was clipped by 4 bases and J by 4 bases, with 19 bases between them. The germline gives CDR1 SNHLY, CDR2 FYNNEI. This CDR3 reads CASSASSSQKVETQYF. As DNA, the CDR3 is TGTGCCAGCAGTGCCTCTAGCTCCCAAAAGGTAGAGACCCAGTACTTC.

This clonotype has only a few counts. This chain uses TRBV7-9 with TRBJ2-2; D is unresolved. V lost 1 base to trimming and J lost 6 bases, with 3 bases between them. CDR1 and CDR2 from the germline V gene are SEHNR and FQNEAQ (reference sequence). This CDR3 comprises 12 residues. CDR3 DNA: TGTGCCAGCAGCTTAGAGGCCGGGGAGCTGTTTTTT. It specifies CASSLEAGELFF.

The gene calls are TRBV12-3 or TRBV12-4 and TRBJ2-7; TRBD1 matches at 8 bases. This CDR3 has 13 amino acids. Germline trimming cut 8 bases from V and 0 bases from J; bases unmatched to any gene: 3. The CDR3 is CASAGTGSYEQYF. The DNA for the CDR3 is TGTGCCAGCGCGGGGACAGGCTCCTACGAGCAGTACTTC.

This clonotype occurred many times. J is TRBJ2-5 and V is TRBV6-5; 10 bases fit TRBD2. Germline CDR1 is MNHEY and CDR2 is SVGAGI. CDR3 length: 14 residues. V trimming: 8 bases; J trimming: 4 bases; junction bases outside the gene matches: 7. The CDR3 DNA is TGTGCCAGCCGCCCTAGCGGGGGTTTAGAGACCCAGTACTTC. This sequence encodes CASRPSGGLETQYF.

This clonotype was observed many times. The chain combines TRBV7-3 with TRBJ1-1; 8 positions match TRBD1. Per germline, CDR1 SGHTA and CDR2 FQGTGA. The CDR3 contains 14 residues. V was pared by 4 bases and J by 4 bases, with 5 bases of the junction left unmatched. CDR3 in amino acids: CASSWTGQGTEAFF. CDR3 DNA sequence: TGTGCCAGCAGCTGGACAGGGCAAGGCACTGAAGCTTTCTTT. Based on the CDR3 plus reference TRBV7-3 and TRBJ1-1, the full variable domain is GAGVSQTPSNKVTEKGKYVELRCDPISGHTALYWYRQSLGQGPEFLIYFQGTGAADDSGLPNDRFFAVRPEGSVSTLKIQRTERGDSAVYLCASSWTGQGTEAFFGQGTRLTVV.

This clonotype has more than one count but fewer than ten. The J gene is TRBJ2-5, the V gene TRBV12-5; no reliable D call. V was shortened by 2 bases and J by 3 bases, with 10 bases between the two germline ends. CDR1 is LGHNT, CDR2 FRNRAP, per germline. There are 14 residues in the CDR3. CDR3 amino acids: CASGLNEYEETQYF. In DNA, the CDR3 is TGTGCTAGTGGTTTGAATGAGTACGAAGAGACCCAGTACTTC.

This clonotype was seen ten or more times. This chain joins TRBV11-2 and TRBJ2-5; D remains ambiguous. V gave up 3 bases and J gave up 5 bases, with 7 bases separating them. This CDR3 is built from 12 residues. Germline V gene lookup returns CDR1 SGHAT and CDR2 FQNNGV. CDR3 DNA: TGTGCCAGCAGCTTGCAAGAGGAGACCCAGTACTTC. It encodes CASSLQEETQYF.

This chain links TRBV6-2 or TRBV6-3 with TRBJ1-5; TRBD1 might be the D (6 bases). V lost 3 bases and J 1 base, leaving 16 bases between the germline ends. CDR1 is MNHEY, CDR2 SVGEGT, per germline. The CDR3 contains 17 residues. CDR3 DNA: TGTGCCAGCAGTTATCGCACGGGACACGGCAGCAATCAGCCCCAGCATTTT. Residues: CASSYRTGHGSNQPQHF.

This clonotype was counted only a few times. This chain links TRBV6-5 with TRBJ1-1; D is perhaps TRBD1 (5 bases). Germline CDR1 reads MNHEY; CDR2 reads SVGAGI. The CDR3 is made up of 16 amino acids. V lost 0 bases and J lost 5, with 16 bases in between. The DNA for the CDR3 is TGTGCCAGCAGTTACTCGATTCGCGGACGGGGGACTGAAGCTTTCTTT. Its protein product is CASSYSIRGRGTEAFF.

This clonotype came up many times. The chain combines TRBV6-5 with TRBJ2-7, with D perhaps being TRBD1 or TRBD2 (5 bases each). Trimming shortened V by 5 bases and J by 0 bases, and 11 bases separated the two germline ends. CDR3 length: 14 residues. Germline V lookup: CDR1 MNHEY, CDR2 SVGAGI. In DNA form, the CDR3 reads TGTGCCAGCAGTAGGGACGGCATCTCCTACGAGCAGTACTTC. The encoded protein is CASSRDGISYEQYF.

The rearrangement joins TRBV20-1 to TRBJ2-3; D remains ambiguous. The CDR3 consists of 11 residues. The V gene lost 6 bases and the J gene lost 4 bases, with 8 bases spanning the gap. Germline V CDR1 and CDR2: DFQATT, SNEGSKA (reference sequence). This CDR3 reads CSAQGSDTQYF. CDR3 DNA sequence: TGCAGTGCCCAAGGGTCAGATACGCAGTATTTT.

The sample holds many counts of this clonotype. The chain employs TRBV27 and TRBJ2-7, with D possibly being TRBD1 or TRBD2 (5 bases each). Trimming left V 6 bases short and J 1 base short, with 13 bases between. This CDR3 comprises 14 residues. The germline V gene encodes CDR1 MNHEY and CDR2 SMNVEV (reference sequence). This CDR3 reads CASRRAGASYEQYF. Here the CDR3 DNA reads TGTGCCAGCAGGAGGGCCGGGGCGTCCTACGAGCAGTACTTC.

Here the CDR3 reads CASTSYNEQFF. CDR3 DNA sequence: TGTGCCAGCACCAGTTACAATGAGCAGTTCTTC. The chain is built from TRBV2 and TRBJ2-1; no clear D. The CDR3 loop spans 11 amino acids. The ends were cut back, 7 bases at V and 4 bases at J, with 5 bases in the middle. Germline lookup yields CDR1 SNHLY and CDR2 FYNNEI.